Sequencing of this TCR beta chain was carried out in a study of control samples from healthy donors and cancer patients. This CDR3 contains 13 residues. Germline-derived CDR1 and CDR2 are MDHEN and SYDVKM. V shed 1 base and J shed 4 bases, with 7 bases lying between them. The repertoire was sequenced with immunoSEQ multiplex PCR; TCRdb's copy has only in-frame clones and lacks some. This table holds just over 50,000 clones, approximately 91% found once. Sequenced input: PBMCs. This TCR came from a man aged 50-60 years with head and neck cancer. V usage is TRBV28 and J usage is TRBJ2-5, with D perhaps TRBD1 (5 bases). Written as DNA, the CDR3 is TGTGCCAGCAGTTTATCAGGGTCAGAGACCCAGTACTTC. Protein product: CASSLSGSETQYF.